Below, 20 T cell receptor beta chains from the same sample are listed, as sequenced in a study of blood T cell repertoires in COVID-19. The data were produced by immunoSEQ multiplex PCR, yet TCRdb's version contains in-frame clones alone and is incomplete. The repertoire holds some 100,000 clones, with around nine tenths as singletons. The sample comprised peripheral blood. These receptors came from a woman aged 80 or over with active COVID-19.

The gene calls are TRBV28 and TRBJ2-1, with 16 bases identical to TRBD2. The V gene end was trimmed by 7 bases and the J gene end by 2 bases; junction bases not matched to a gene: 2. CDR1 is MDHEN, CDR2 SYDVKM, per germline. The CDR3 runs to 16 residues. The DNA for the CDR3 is TGTGCCAGCATGGGACTAGCGGGGGGGGCCTACAATGAGCAGTTCTTC. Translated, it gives CASMGLAGGAYNEQFF.

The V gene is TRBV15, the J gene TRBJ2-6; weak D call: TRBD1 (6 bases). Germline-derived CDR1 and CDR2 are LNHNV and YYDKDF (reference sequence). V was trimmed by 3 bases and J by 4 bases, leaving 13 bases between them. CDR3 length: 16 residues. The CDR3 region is CATSRGDTAGANVLTF. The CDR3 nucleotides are TGTGCCACCAGCAGGGGGGACACCGCCGGGGCCAACGTCCTGACTTTC.

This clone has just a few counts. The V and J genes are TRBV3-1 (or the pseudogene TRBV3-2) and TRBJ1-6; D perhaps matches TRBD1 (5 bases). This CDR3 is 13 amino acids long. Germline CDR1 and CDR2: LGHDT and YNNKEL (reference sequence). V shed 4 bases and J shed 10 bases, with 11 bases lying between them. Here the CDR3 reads CASSLARQSPLHF. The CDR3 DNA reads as TGTGCCAGCAGCCTTGCTCGACAGTCACCCCTCCACTTT.

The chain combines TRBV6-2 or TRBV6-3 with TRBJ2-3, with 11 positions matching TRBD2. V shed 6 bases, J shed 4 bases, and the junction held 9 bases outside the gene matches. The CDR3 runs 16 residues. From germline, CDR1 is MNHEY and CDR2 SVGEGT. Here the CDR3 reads CASSFSSGRASDTQYF. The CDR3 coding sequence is TGTGCCAGCAGCTTCAGTAGCGGGAGGGCTTCAGATACGCAGTATTTT.

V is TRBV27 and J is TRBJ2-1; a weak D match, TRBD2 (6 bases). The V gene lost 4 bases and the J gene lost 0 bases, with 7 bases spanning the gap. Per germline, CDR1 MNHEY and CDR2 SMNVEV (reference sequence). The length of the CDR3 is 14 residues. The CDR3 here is CASSSSDSYNEQFF. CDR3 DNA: TGTGCCAGCAGTTCTAGCGACTCCTACAATGAGCAGTTCTTC.

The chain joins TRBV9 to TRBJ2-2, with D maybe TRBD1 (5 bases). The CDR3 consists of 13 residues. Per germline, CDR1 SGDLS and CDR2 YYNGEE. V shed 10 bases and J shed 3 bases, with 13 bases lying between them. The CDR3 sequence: CASRADYTGELFF. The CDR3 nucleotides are TGTGCCTCCAGGGCTGACTACACCGGGGAGCTGTTTTTT.

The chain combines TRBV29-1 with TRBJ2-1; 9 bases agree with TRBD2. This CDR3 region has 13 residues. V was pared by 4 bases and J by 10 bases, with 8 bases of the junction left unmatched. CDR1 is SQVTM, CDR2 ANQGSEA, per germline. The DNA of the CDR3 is TGCAGCGTTGCTTTTTTAGCGGGAGACGAGCAGTTCTTC. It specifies CSVAFLAGDEQFF.

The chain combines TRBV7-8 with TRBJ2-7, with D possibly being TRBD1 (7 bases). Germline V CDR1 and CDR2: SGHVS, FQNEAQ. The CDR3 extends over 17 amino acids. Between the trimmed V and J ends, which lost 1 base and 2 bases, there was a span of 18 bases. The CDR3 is CASSLGVPAGQPYEQYF. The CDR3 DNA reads TGTGCCAGCAGCTTAGGAGTACCTGCGGGACAGCCCTACGAGCAGTACTTC.

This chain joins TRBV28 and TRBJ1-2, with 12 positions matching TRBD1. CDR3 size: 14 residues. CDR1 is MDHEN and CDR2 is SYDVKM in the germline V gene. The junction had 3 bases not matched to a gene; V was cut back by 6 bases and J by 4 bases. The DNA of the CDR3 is TGTGCCAGCAGCCCGGGACAGGGGGCCTATGGCTACACCTTC. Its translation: CASSPGQGAYGYTF.

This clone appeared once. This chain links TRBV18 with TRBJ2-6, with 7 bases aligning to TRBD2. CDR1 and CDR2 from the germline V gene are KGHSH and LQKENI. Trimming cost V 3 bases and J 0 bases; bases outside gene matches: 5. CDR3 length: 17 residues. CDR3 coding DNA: TGTGCCAGCTCACCGGGGCTAGCGGACTCTGGGGCCAACGTCCTGACTTTC. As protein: CASSPGLADSGANVLTF.

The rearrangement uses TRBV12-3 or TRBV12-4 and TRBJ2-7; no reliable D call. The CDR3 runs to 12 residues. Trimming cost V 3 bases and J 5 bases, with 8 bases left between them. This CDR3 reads CASSFVQNEQYF. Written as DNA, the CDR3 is TGTGCCAGCAGTTTTGTGCAGAACGAGCAGTACTTC.

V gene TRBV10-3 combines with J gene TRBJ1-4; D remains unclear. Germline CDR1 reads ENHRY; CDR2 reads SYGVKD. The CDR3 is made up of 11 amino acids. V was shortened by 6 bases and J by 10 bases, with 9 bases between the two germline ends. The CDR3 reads CAISGGGKLFF. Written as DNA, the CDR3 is TGTGCCATCAGCGGAGGCGGAAAACTGTTTTTT.

The CDR3 bases are TGTGCCAGCAGTTCGGACAGGGTGAGGCAAGAGACCCAGTACTTC. Protein sequence: CASSSDRVRQETQYF. The chain couples TRBV5-4 to TRBJ2-5; 8 bases are shared with TRBD1. The germline V gene encodes CDR1 SGHNT and CDR2 YYREEE (reference sequence). V lost 5 bases to trimming and J lost 2 bases; unmatched junction nucleotides: 8. CDR3 length: 15 amino acids.

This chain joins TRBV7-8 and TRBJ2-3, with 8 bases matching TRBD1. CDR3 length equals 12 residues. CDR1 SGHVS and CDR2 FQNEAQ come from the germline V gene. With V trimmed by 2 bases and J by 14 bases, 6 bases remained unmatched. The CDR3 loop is CASSLSRGPRYF. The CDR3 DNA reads TGTGCCAGCAGCTTAAGCAGGGGGCCTCGGTATTTT.

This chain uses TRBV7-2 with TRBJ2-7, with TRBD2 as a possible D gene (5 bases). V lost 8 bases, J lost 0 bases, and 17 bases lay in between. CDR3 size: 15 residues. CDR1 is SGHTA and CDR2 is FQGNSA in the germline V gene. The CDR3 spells CASGRGWGSSYEQYF. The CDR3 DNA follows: TGTGCCAGCGGGAGAGGGTGGGGAAGCTCCTACGAGCAGTACTTC.

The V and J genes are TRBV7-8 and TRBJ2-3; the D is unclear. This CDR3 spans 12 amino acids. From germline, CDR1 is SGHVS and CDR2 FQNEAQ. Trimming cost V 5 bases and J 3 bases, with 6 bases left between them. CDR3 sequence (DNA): TGTGCCAGCAGCCTCCTTACAGATACGCAGTATTTT. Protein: CASSLLTDTQYF.

This chain's CDR3 is CSVPRGPGTANSGNTIYF. CDR3 nucleotides: TGCAGCGTCCCGAGGGGCCCCGGGACAGCCAACTCTGGAAACACCATATATTTT. This chain uses TRBV29-1 with TRBJ1-3, with 7 positions matching TRBD1. The V segment lost 6 bases and the J segment 0 bases; nucleotides outside the gene matches: 17. The CDR3 runs to 18 residues. The germline V gene has CDR1 SQVTM and CDR2 ANQGSEA. Based on the CDR3 plus reference TRBV29-1 and TRBJ1-3, the full variable domain is SAVISQKPSRDICQRGTSLTIQCQVDSQVTMMFWYRQQPGQSLTLIATANQGSEATYESGFVIDKFPISRPNLTFSTLTVSNMSPEDSSIYLCSVPRGPGTANSGNTIYFGEGSWLTVV.

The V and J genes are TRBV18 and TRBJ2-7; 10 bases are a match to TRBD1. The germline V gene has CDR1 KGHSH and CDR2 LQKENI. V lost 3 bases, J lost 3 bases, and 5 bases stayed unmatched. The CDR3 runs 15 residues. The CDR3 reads CASSPDRTGGYEQYF. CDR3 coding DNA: TGTGCCAGCTCACCTGATCGGACAGGGGGCTACGAGCAGTACTTC.

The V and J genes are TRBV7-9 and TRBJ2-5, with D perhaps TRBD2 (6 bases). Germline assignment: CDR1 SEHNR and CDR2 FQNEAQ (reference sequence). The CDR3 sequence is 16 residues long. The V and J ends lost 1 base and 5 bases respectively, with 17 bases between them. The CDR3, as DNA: TGTGCCAGCAGCTTAGGCGGGGCGGGCGCAGGGGAGACCCAGTACTTC. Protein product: CASSLGGAGAGETQYF.

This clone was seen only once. The CDR3 region is CASSQSNTIYF. The CDR3 nucleotides read TGTGCCAGCAGCCAATCGAACACCATATATTTT. J is TRBJ1-3 and V is TRBV3-1 (or the pseudogene TRBV3-2), with D hard to call. CDR3 length: 11 amino acids. Per germline, CDR1 LGHDT and CDR2 YNNKEL (reference sequence). Deletions cut 2 bases from V and 7 bases from J, with 3 bases between.